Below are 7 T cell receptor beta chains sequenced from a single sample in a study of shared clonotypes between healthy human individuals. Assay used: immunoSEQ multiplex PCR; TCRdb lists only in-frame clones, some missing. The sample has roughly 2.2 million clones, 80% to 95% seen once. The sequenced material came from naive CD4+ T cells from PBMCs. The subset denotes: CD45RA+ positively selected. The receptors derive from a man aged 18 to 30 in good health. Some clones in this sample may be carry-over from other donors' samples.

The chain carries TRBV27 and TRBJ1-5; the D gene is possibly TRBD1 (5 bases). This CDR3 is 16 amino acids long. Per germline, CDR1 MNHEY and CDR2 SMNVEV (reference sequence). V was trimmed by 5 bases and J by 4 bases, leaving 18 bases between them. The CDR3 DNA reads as TGTGCCAGCAGTCCCGGACGGGGGGTTCCGAATCAGCCCCAGCATTTT. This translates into CASSPGRGVPNQPQHF.

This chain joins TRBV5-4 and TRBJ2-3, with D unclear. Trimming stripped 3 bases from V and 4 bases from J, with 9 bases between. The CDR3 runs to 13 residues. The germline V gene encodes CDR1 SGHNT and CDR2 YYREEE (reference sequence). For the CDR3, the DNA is TGTGCCAGCAGCTCCCAATTATCAGATACGCAGTATTTT. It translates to CASSSQLSDTQYF.

In nucleotides, the CDR3 is TGTGCCAGCAGCCAAGACCTAGCGGGGGATAGACACAATGAGCAGTTCTTC. Protein product: CASSQDLAGDRHNEQFF. The chain recombines TRBV4-2 with TRBJ2-1, with 10 bases lining up with TRBD2. V was clipped by 0 bases and J by 5 bases; unmatched bases: 7. This CDR3 has 17 amino acids. Germline V lookup: CDR1 LGHNA, CDR2 YNFKEQ.

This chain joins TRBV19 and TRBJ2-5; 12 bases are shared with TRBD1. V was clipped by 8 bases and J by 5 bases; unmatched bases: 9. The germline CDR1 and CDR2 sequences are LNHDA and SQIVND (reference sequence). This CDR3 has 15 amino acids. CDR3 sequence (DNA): TGTGCCAGTTCATATGGGACAGGGGGCTACGAGACCCAGTACTTC. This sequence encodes CASSYGTGGYETQYF.

CDR3 loop: CASHLVSGAQVYTEAFF. The CDR3 bases are TGTGCCAGCCACTTGGTTTCGGGGGCGCAGGTGTACACTGAAGCTTTCTTT. This chain links TRBV7-2 with TRBJ1-1, with D possibly being TRBD1 (6 bases). With 8 bases removed from V and 3 bases from J, the gap between germline ends came to 25 bases. CDR1 and CDR2 (germline): SGHTA, FQGNSA. The CDR3 has 17 residues.

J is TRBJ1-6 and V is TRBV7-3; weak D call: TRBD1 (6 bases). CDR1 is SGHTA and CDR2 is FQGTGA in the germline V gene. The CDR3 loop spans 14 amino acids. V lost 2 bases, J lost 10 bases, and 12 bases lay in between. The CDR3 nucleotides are TGTGCCAGCAGCTTACAATCAGGGGTCTCACCCCTCCACTTT. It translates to CASSLQSGVSPLHF.

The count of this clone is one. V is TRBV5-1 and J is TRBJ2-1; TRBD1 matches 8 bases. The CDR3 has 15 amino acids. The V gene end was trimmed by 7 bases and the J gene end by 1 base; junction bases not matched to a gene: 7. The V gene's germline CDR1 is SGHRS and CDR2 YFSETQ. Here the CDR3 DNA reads TGCGCCAGCGCCAGGGGGCGAGGATCCTACAATGAGCAGTTCTTC. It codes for CASARGRGSYNEQFF.